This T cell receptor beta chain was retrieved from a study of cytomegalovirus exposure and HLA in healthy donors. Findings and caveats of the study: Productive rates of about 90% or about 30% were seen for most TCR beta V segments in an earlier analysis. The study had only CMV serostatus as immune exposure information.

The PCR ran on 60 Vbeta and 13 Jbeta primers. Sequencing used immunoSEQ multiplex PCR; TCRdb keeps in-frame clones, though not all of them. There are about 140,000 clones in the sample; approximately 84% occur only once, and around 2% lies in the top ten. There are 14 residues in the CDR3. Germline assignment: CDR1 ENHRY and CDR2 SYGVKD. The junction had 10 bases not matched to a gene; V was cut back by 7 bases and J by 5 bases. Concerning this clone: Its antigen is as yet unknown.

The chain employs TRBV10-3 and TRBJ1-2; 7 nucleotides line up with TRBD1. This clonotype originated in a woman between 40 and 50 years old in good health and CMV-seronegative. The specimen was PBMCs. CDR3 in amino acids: CAITPTGTFYGYTF. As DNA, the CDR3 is TGTGCCATCACTCCGACAGGGACCTTTTATGGCTACACCTTC.